This record covers a single T cell receptor (beta chain). V lost 1 base and J 8 bases, leaving 11 bases between the germline ends. Germline V gene lookup returns CDR1 SGHTA and CDR2 FQGNSA. The CDR3 length is 13 residues. The sample comes from a study of cytomegalovirus exposure and HLA in healthy donors. Use of 60 Vbeta and 13 Jbeta primers characterized the PCR. Only in-frame clones appear in the TCRdb table, and some are missing; sequencing was by immunoSEQ multiplex PCR. The sample has about 120,000 clones, 75% to 85% seen once. This clonotype was sampled from a female donor in good health and CMV-seropositive. The chain has TRBV7-2 and TRBJ1-2; D remains ambiguous. The sequenced material came from PBMCs. The CDR3 here is CASSLERMRGYTF. CDR3 bases: TGTGCCAGCAGCTTAGAAAGAATGCGCGGCTACACCTTC.